This entry concerns a single TCR beta chain. Its target is not known. This entry is derived from a study of T cells in Graves' hyperthyroidism and ophthalmopathy. Study-wide background: Sampling of peripheral blood happened at initial diagnosis, prior to any treatment. Points from the study as a whole: Ophthalmopathy, as predicted by the model, came a median roughly 6.5 months after the prediction.

The V and J ends lost 0 bases and 6 bases respectively, with 12 bases between them. The CDR3 length is 15 residues. Germline CDR1 is SGDLS and CDR2 is YYNGEE. Amplified regions were TCR beta CDR3 sequences from RNA transcripts. The TCR CDR3 first-round RT-PCR relied on the HTBI primer set. TCRdb processed the multiplex PCR reads anew with MiXCR; each CDR3 protein has one entry. The sample consists of hundreds of thousands of distinct CDR3 sequences, about 35% of them appearing once. Stable Graves' hyperthyroidism denoted no ophthalmopathy progression over 18 months. Any patient presenting with uncontrolled infection, other autoimmune disease, pregnancy or lactation was left out.

What was sequenced was blood. V usage is TRBV9 and J usage is TRBJ2-2; tentatively, D is TRBD1 (6 bases). The TCR originated in a middle-aged woman with Graves' hyperthyroidism. The CDR3 coding sequence is TGTGCCAGCAGCGTAGGTGGACAGTTGGCCGGGGAGCTGTTTTTT. As protein: CASSVGGQLAGELFF.